This T cell receptor (beta chain) came from a study of blood T cell repertoires in COVID-19. Study-wide context: Specimens from acute and convalescent COVID-19 originated in the United States, Italy and Spain.

Germline values: CDR1 SGHVS, CDR2 FNYEAQ. There are 15 residues in the CDR3. V lost 5 bases, J lost 0 bases, and 12 bases lay in between. Per the original methods: Reference gene primers were amplified, and this amplification served to estimate nucleated cell counts. Repertoires were generated with immunoSEQ multiplex PCR, while TCRdb's copy carries only in-frame clones and drops some. V, J and clone size derive from that table, while D and trimming were established from the DNA sequence. The sample has about 210,000 clones; 80% are singletons. The sequenced sample was peripheral blood. This clonotype was obtained from a man between 60 and 70 years old with acute or convalescent COVID-19. The chain is built from TRBV7-6 and TRBJ2-3; possibly TRBD2 for D (6 bases). The CDR3 coding sequence is TGTGCCAGCAGCCCGGGACTTCGGAGCACAGATACGCAGTATTTT. Its translation is CASSPGLRSTDTQYF.